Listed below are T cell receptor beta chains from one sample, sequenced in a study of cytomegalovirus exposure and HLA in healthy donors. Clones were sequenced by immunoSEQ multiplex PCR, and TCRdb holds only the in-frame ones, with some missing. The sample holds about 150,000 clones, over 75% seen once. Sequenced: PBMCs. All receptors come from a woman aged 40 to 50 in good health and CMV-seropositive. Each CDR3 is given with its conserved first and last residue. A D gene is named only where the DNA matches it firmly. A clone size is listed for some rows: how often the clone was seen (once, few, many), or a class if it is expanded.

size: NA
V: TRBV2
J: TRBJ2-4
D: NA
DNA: TGTGCCAGCAGTGAGGCCAGTAAAGCCAAAAACATTCAGTACTTC
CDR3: CASSEASKAKNIQYF

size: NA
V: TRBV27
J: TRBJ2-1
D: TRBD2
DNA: TGTGCCAGCACTAGCGGGAGGGCGGCCTCCTACAATGAGCAGTTCTTC
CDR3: CASTSGRAASYNEQFF

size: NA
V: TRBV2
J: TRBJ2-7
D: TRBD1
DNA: TGTGCCAGCAGCGGGACAGGGTTAGGCGAGCAGTACTTC
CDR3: CASSGTGLGEQYF

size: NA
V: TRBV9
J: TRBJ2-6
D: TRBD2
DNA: TGTGCCAGCAGCTCCCCAAGGTTCAGCGGGAGTAATGGGGCCAACGTCCTGACTTTC
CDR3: CASSSPRFSGSNGANVLTF

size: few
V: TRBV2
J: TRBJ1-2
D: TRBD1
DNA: TGTGCCAGCAGTGAAGCGACAGGGATTAAAGACTACACCTTC
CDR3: CASSEATGIKDYTF

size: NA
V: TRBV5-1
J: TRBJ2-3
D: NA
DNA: TGCGCCAGCAGCTTGGAAGGCGGACTTAGCACAGATACGCAGTATTTT
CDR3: CASSLEGGLSTDTQYF

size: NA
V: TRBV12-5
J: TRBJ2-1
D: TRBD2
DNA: TGTGCTAGTGGAATGCTAGCGGGAGGGCCTTACAATGAGCAGTTCTTC
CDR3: CASGMLAGGPYNEQFF

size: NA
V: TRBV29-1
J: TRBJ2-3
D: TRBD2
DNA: TGCAGCGTACTCAGCGGGAGCCGCACAGATACGCAGTATTTT
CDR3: CSVLSGSRTDTQYF

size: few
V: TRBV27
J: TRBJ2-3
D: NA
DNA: TGTGCCAGCAGTTCCCCGTACACAGATACGCAGTATTTT
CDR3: CASSSPYTDTQYF

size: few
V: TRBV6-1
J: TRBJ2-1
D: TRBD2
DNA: TGTGCCAGCAGTGGACAACTAGCGCCCTTCTACAATGAGCAGTTCTTC
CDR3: CASSGQLAPFYNEQFF

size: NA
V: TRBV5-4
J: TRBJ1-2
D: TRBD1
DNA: TGTGCCAGCAGCTTTCAGGGGGATGGCTACACCTTC
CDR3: CASSFQGDGYTF

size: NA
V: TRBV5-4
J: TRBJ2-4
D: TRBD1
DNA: TGTGCCAGCAGCTTTGACAGGGGGGGAAACATTCAGTACTTC
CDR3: CASSFDRGGNIQYF

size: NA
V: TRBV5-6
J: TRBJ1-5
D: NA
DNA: TGTGCCAGCAGCTTGGGGGGCCCAAATCAGCCCCAGCATTTT
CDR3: CASSLGGPNQPQHF

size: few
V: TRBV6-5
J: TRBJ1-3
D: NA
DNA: TGTGCCAGCAGTTACGCGGGGGATGGAAACACCATATATTTT
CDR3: CASSYAGDGNTIYF

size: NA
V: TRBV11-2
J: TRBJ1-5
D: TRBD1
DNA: TGTGCCAGCAGCTTAACCAGGGGGCGAGATCTCCCCCAGCATTTT
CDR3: CASSLTRGRDLPQHF

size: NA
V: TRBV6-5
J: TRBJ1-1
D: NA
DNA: TGTGCCAGCAGACCAGGAGGCACTGAAGCTTTCTTT
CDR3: CASRPGGTEAFF

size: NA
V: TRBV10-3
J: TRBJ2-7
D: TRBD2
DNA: TGTGCCATCAGGGGAGGGAGCGCCTACGAGCAGTACTTC
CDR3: CAIRGGSAYEQYF

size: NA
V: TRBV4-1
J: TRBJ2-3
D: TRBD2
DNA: TGCGCCAGCAGCCAATTTAGCGGGTTGGCGGCAGATACGCAGTATTTT
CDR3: CASSQFSGLAADTQYF

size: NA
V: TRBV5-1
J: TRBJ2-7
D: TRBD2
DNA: TGCGCCAGCACCCCCGAGGGGCTAGCGGACTCCTACGAGCAGTACTTC
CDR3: CASTPEGLADSYEQYF

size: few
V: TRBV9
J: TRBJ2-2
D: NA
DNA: TGTGCCAGCAGCGTAGAAGCAGGGCCCGGGGAGCTGTTTTTT
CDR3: CASSVEAGPGELFF

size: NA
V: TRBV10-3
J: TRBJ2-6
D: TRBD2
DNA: TGTGCCATCAGTGAGGAGACTAGCGGGAGGGCCGATGGGGCCAACGTCCTGACTTTC
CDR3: CAISEETSGRADGANVLTF

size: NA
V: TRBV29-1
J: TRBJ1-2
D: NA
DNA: TGCAGCGCCACTACACCGGGGGGTTCCAACTATGGCTACACCTTC
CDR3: CSATTPGGSNYGYTF

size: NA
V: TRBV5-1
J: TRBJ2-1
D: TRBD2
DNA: TGCGCCAGCAGCTTGGGCCTAGCGGGACCCTACAATGAGCAGTTCTTC
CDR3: CASSLGLAGPYNEQFF

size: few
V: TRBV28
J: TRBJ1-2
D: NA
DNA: TGTGCCAGCAGCTCTCTAACCGACAGAATAAACTATGGCTACACCTTC
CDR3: CASSSLTDRINYGYTF

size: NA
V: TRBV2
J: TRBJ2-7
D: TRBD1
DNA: TGTGCCAGCTTACGACAAGGGACAGGGGCATCCTACGAGCAGTACTTC
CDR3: CASLRQGTGASYEQYF

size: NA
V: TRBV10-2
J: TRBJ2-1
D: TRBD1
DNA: TGCGCCAGCACCAGACAGGGAATAATTAACAATGAGCAGTTCTTC
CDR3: CASTRQGIINNEQFF

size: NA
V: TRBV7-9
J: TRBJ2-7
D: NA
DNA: TGTGCCAGCAGCCCTTCCTACGAGCAGTACTTC
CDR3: CASSPSYEQYF

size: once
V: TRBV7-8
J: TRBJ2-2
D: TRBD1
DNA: TGTGCCAGCAGCTGGGGGACAGGGTTCACCGGGGAGCTGTTTTTT
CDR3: CASSWGTGFTGELFF

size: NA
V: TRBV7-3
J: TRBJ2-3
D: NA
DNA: TGTGCCAGCAGCTTCGTCAGCACAGATACGCAGTATTTT
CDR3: CASSFVSTDTQYF

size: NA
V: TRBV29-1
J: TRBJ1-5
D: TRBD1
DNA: TGCAGCGTCGTCCTCGGACAGGGGAATAGCAATCAGCCCCAGCATTTT
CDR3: CSVVLGQGNSNQPQHF

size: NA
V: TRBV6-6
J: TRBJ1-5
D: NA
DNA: TGTGCCAGCAGTTCGCCGGGGGGGGCAAGCAATCAGCCCCAGCATTTT
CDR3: CASSSPGGASNQPQHF

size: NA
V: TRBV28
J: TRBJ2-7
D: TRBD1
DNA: TGTGCCAGCAGTCCGACAGGGTCAACCTACGAGCAGTACTTC
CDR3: CASSPTGSTYEQYF

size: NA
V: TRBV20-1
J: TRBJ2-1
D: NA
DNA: TGCAGTGCAAGACTAGTCAATGAGCAGTTCTTC
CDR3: CSARLVNEQFF

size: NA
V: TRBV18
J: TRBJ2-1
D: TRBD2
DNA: TGTGCCAGCTCACCACCAGGGCTGACGCATCGGGGGGTACAAGAGCAGTTCTTC
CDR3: CASSPPGLTHRGVQEQFF

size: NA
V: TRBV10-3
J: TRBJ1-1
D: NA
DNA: TGTGCCATCAGTCGAGGGGGTACTGAAGCTTTCTTT
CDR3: CAISRGGTEAFF

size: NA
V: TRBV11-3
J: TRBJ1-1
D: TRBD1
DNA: TGTGCCAGCAGCCCAAGGGGACAGGGGATTGGGGACACTGAAGCTTTCTTT
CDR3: CASSPRGQGIGDTEAFF

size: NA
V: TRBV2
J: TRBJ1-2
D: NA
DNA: TGTGCCAGCAGTGAAGGAAAGGGACAAGGGCCGAACTATGGCTACACCTTC
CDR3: CASSEGKGQGPNYGYTF

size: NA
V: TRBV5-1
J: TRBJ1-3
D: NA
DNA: TGCGCCAGCAGCTCGACAGCTGGAAACACCATATATTTT
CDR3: CASSSTAGNTIYF

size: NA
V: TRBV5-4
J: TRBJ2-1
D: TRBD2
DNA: TGTGCCAGCAGCTTGCTTCTAGCGGGAGGGTACAATGAGCAGTTCTTC
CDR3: CASSLLLAGGYNEQFF

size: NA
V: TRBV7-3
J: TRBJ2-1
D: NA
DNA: TGTGCCAGCAGCCCAGCGGCGGGACCCTACAATGAGCAGTTCTTC
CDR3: CASSPAAGPYNEQFF

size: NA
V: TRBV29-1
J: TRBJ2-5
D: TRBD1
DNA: TGCAGCGCTACAGGGGGCCAAGAGACCCAGTACTTC
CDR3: CSATGGQETQYF

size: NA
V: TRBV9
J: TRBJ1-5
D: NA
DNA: TGTGCCGGCAGCGCGGCGGGAAATCAGCCCCAGCATTTT
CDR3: CAGSAAGNQPQHF

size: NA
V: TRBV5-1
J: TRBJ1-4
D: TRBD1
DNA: TGCGCCAGCAGCTTAACAACAGGGGTCCCTAATGAAAAACTGTTTTTT
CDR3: CASSLTTGVPNEKLFF

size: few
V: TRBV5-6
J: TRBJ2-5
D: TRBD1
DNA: TGTGCCAGCAGCCAACAGGGGGCCGCCGAGTACTTC
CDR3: CASSQQGAAEYF

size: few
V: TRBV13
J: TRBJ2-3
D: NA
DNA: TGTGCCAGCAGCTTAGGCCAGGGGTCCGTAGATACGCAGTATTTT
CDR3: CASSLGQGSVDTQYF

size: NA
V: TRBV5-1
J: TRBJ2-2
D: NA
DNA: TGCGCCAGCAGCTTGGTCCCGGGAGCCGGGGAGCTGTTTTTT
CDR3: CASSLVPGAGELFF

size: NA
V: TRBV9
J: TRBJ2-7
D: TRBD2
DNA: TGTGCCAGCAGCGGGGGGACTAGCGGATCCTACGAGCAGTACTTC
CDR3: CASSGGTSGSYEQYF

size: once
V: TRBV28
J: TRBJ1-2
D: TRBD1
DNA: TGTGCCAGCAGGATCAGGGGGCTGGTGTATGGCTACACCTTC
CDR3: CASRIRGLVYGYTF

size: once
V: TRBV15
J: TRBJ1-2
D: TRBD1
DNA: TGTGCCACCAGCAGAGATCGGGACAGGGGGCGAAAGGCAGGGGGCTACACCTTC
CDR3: CATSRDRDRGRKAGGYTF

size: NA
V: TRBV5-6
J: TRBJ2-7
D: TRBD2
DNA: TGTGCCAGCAGCCAAGTTAAACGGGGACTAGCGGGAGACTACGAGCAGTACTTC
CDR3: CASSQVKRGLAGDYEQYF

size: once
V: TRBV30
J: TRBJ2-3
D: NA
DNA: TGTGCCTGGAGCTTAGCGGCTAACACAGATACGCAGTATTTT
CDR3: CAWSLAANTDTQYF

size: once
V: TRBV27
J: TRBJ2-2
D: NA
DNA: TGTGCCAGCAGTTTGGGGGCGGTCGGGGAGCTGTTTTTT
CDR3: CASSLGAVGELFF

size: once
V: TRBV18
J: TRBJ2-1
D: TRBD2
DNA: TGTGCCAGCTCACGACGTCCTCTAGCGGGAGAGGCTGAGCAGTTCTTC
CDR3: CASSRRPLAGEAEQFF

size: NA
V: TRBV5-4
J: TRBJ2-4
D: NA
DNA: TGTGCCAGCAGCTTTATGCAGGGGTCCAAAAACATTCAGTACTTC
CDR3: CASSFMQGSKNIQYF

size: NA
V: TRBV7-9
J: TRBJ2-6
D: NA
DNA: TGTGCCAGCAGCTTAGGGACAGCTATCTCTGGGGCCAACGTCCTGACTTTC
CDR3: CASSLGTAISGANVLTF

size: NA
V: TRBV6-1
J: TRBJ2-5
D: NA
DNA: TGTGCCAGCAGTCTACGTGCAGAGACCCAGTACTTC
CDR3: CASSLRAETQYF

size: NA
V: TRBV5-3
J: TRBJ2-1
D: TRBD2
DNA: TGTGCCAGAAGCCTGGCCGGAGCGGGAGGGCCGGACAATGAGCAGTTCTTC
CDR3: CARSLAGAGGPDNEQFF

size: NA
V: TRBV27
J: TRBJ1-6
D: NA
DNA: TGTGCCAGCAGAGGGGAAGCTCACAATTCACCCCTCCACTTT
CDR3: CASRGEAHNSPLHF

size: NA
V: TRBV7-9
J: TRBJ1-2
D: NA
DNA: TGTGCCAGCAGCTCCTCGGACAAGGCTAACTATGGCTACACCTTC
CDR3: CASSSSDKANYGYTF

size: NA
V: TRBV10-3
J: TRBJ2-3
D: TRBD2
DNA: TGTGCCATCAGTGAGTCGATAGCAACTAGCGGGAGCACAGATACGCAGTATTTT
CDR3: CAISESIATSGSTDTQYF